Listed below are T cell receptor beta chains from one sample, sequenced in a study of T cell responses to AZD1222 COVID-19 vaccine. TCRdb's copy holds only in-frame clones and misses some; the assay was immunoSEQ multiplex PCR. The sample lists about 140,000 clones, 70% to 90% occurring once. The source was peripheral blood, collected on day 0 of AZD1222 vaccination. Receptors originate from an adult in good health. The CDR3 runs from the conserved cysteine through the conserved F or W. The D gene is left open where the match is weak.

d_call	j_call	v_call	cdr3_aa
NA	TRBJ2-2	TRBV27	CASSLTMDLSPGELFF
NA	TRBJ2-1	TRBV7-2	CASSLQGDYRDEQFF
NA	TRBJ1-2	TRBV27	CASSLMGGYTF
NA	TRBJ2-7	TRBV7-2	CASSPSSGSYEQYF
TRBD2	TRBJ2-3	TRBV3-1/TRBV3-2	CASSQGGRRGGWLATQYF
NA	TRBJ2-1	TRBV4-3	CASSQQGFSGGDEQFF
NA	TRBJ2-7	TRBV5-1	CASSLHQLTAPSYEQYF
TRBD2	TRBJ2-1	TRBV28	CASYTLAGAPYNEQFF
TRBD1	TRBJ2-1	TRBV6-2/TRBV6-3	CASSLGTGDLNEQFF
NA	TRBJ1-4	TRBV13	CASSLGQPSEKLFF
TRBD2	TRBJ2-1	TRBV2	CASIFLREGNEQFF
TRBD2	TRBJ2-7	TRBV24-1	CATKETSGIVYEQYF
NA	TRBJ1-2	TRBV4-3	CASSQWGNGYTF
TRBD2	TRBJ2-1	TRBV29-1	CSATNGGYNEQFF
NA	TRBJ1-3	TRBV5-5	CASSLDPGSGNTIYF